This T cell receptor (beta chain) was identified in a study of cytomegalovirus exposure and HLA in healthy donors. Study results and limitations: Cytomegalovirus association was assigned to some 160 TCR beta chains.

Germline CDR1 SGHTA, CDR2 FQGNSA. Trimming stripped 4 bases from V and 2 bases from J, with 18 bases between. CDR3 size: 17 residues. PCR involved 60 Vbeta and 13 Jbeta primers. The assay was immunoSEQ multiplex PCR, and TCRdb's table has in-frame clones only and misses some. The table lists some 60,000 clones, less than 85% of them singletons, with roughly 5.7% in the top ten. Healthy bone marrow donors formed the donor group. Regarding this clone: No antigen is known for it.

The sequence was collected from a woman aged 25 to 39 in good health and CMV-seronegative. The V gene is TRBV7-2, the J gene TRBJ1-5; maybe TRBD1 (6 bases). What was sequenced was PBMCs. The CDR3 DNA reads TGTGCCAGCAGCTCAGCCGGGACAAGGGGCGGCAATCAGCCCCAGCATTTT. Its translation is CASSSAGTRGGNQPQHF.